This T cell receptor beta chain appears in the sequencing data of a study of T cell responses to AZD1222 COVID-19 vaccine. V lost 4 bases, J lost 3 bases, and 6 bases stayed unmatched. The germline CDR1 and CDR2 sequences are SGHKS and YYEKEE (reference sequence). The CDR3 totals 15 residues. Some clones are missing from TCRdb's copy, which holds only in-frame ones; the method was immunoSEQ multiplex PCR. The sample shows 160,000 or so clones, approximately 90% of them seen only once. This chain joins TRBV5-5 and TRBJ2-1; 8 bases map to TRBD2. The source is an adult in good health. Sequences were derived from peripheral blood, sampled on day 0 of AZD1222 vaccination. As DNA, the CDR3 is TGTGCCAGCAGCCGGGAGGGAAAGATCTACAATGAGCAGTTCTTC. It translates to CASSREGKIYNEQFF.